The rows below give T cell receptor beta chains drawn from one sample of a study of CD8+ T cells in alopecia areata. Some clones are missing from TCRdb's copy, which holds only in-frame ones; the method was immunoSEQ multiplex PCR. In the table there are about 120,000 clones, around two fifths of which are singletons. The sequenced material came from CD4+ T cells sorted from blood. These receptors were collected from a human donor with alopecia areata. The CDR3 runs from the conserved cysteine through the conserved F or W. D genes are given only for firm matches. A row's size may be missing; if present it is once, few, many or a size class.

clone size | J gene | V gene | D gene | CDR3 protein | CDR3 DNA
- | TRBJ2-5 | TRBV29-1 | - | CSVSSQETQYF | TGCAGCGTTTCTAGCCAAGAGACCCAGTACTTC
- | TRBJ2-5 | TRBV4-2 | TRBD2 | CASSQKGLDETQYF | TGTGCCAGCAGCCAAAAGGGACTAGACGAGACCCAGTACTTC
few | TRBJ2-3 | TRBV29-1 | - | CSVEGGLSTDTQYF | TGCAGCGTTGAAGGCGGGCTAAGCACAGATACGCAGTATTTT
few | TRBJ2-7 | TRBV7-9 | TRBD1 | CASSLGIGTGKVEQYF | TGTGCCAGCAGCTTAGGAATCGGGACAGGGAAGGTCGAGCAGTACTTC
few | TRBJ2-1 | TRBV14 | - | CASSRRLVSHNEQFF | TGTGCCAGCAGTCGGAGACTAGTTTCTCACAATGAGCAGTTCTTC
few | TRBJ1-5 | TRBV2 | TRBD1 | CASRATGHNQPQHF | TGTGCCAGCAGGGCGACAGGGCACAATCAGCCCCAGCATTTT
- | TRBJ2-1 | TRBV7-3 | TRBD2 | CASSLSASGSLQFF | TGTGCCAGCAGCCTCTCGGCTAGCGGGAGCTTGCAGTTCTTC
- | TRBJ2-5 | TRBV5-6 | - | CASSYRDSQETQYF | TGTGCCAGCAGCTACCGGGACTCACAAGAGACCCAGTACTTC
few | TRBJ2-1 | TRBV28 | TRBD2 | CASTWGTSGAGKNNEQFF | TGTGCCAGCACCTGGGGGACTAGCGGAGCCGGGAAAAACAATGAGCAGTTCTTC
- | TRBJ1-2 | TRBV7-2 | - | CASSPPRDRGYGYTF | TGTGCCAGCAGCCCCCCCCGTGACAGAGGCTATGGCTACACCTTC
few | TRBJ1-6 | TRBV7-8 | - | CASSLNSGSYNSPLHF | TGTGCCAGCAGCTTGAACTCCGGCTCCTATAATTCACCCCTCCACTTT
- | TRBJ2-7 | TRBV29-1 | TRBD2 | CSVSAGGLGSYEQYF | TGCAGCGTTTCCGCGGGGGGCTTGGGCTCCTACGAGCAGTACTTC
- | TRBJ2-7 | TRBV4-1 | - | CASSPRAGTYEQYF | TGCGCCAGCAGCCCTCGAGCAGGGACCTACGAGCAGTACTTC
- | TRBJ1-4 | TRBV4-3 | - | CASSQARGTTEKLFF | TGCGCCAGCAGCCAAGCGAGAGGCACCACCGAAAAACTGTTTTTT
- | TRBJ2-3 | TRBV30 | TRBD2 | CAWMMASGSGTDTQYF | TGTGCCTGGATGATGGCTAGCGGGAGTGGCACAGATACGCAGTATTTT
- | TRBJ2-7 | TRBV6-4 | TRBD2 | CASSDSAGGIYEQYF | TGTGCCAGCAGTGACTCTGCGGGGGGGATCTACGAGCAGTACTTC
few | TRBJ1-2 | TRBV29-1 | TRBD1 | CSVGGTVGYTF | TGCAGCGTTGGGGGGACAGTAGGCTACACCTTC
few | TRBJ2-7 | TRBV7-9 | TRBD1 | CASSLGTGTSYEQYF | TGTGCCAGCAGCTTAGGGACAGGGACTTCCTACGAGCAGTACTTC
- | TRBJ2-5 | TRBV29-1 | TRBD2 | CSALSGSGETQYF | TGCAGCGCACTTAGCGGGAGTGGTGAGACCCAGTACTTC
few | TRBJ2-1 | TRBV29-1 | TRBD2 | CSGIEVAGGYSSYNEQFF | TGCAGCGGGATAGAGGTAGCGGGAGGTTACAGCTCCTACAATGAGCAGTTCTTC
few | TRBJ2-5 | TRBV23-1 | TRBD2 | CASPRSGGAVGTQYF | TGCGCCAGCCCTCGAAGCGGGGGGGCCGTGGGGACCCAGTACTTC
- | TRBJ2-3 | TRBV21-1 | - | CASSKARQDSSPADTQYF | TGTGCCAGCAGCAAAGCGCGGCAAGACTCCAGTCCGGCAGATACGCAGTATTTT
- | TRBJ2-7 | TRBV7-2 | TRBD2 | CASSLSGLALYEQYF | TGTGCCAGCAGCTTGTCGGGACTAGCGTTGTACGAGCAGTACTTC
few | TRBJ2-3 | TRBV7-9 | TRBD2 | CASSFTGGPSDTQYF | TGTGCCAGCAGCTTCACGGGGGGGCCATCAGATACGCAGTATTTT
few | TRBJ1-6 | TRBV7-9 | - | CASSLTNTYNSPLHF | TGTGCCAGCAGCTTAACTAATACCTATAATTCACCCCTCCACTTT
few | TRBJ1-1 | TRBV28 | - | CASRTQREAFF | TGTGCCAGCAGGACTCAGAGAGAAGCTTTCTTT
- | TRBJ1-2 | TRBV29-1 | TRBD1 | CSVVAPPDRGIGYTF | TGCAGCGTTGTTGCTCCTCCGGACAGGGGGATAGGCTACACCTTC
- | TRBJ1-2 | TRBV29-1 | - | CSVEGGASGGYTF | TGCAGCGTTGAAGGAGGGGCTTCGGGTGGCTACACCTTC
- | TRBJ2-6 | TRBV5-1 | - | CASSIPRLSGANVLTF | TGCGCCAGCAGCATACCTCGGTTGTCTGGGGCCAACGTCCTGACTTTC
- | TRBJ2-7 | TRBV7-2 | TRBD2 | CASTDQRLAGAWDF | TGTGCCAGCACCGACCAAAGACTAGCGGGGGCCTGGGACTTC
- | TRBJ1-2 | TRBV2 | - | CARRDITRRGYTF | TGTGCCAGGAGGGACATAACCCGGCGGGGCTACACCTTC
- | TRBJ2-5 | TRBV10-3 | - | CAISEQGPQETQYF | TGTGCCATCAGTGAACAGGGCCCCCAAGAGACCCAGTACTTC
- | TRBJ1-1 | TRBV20-1 | - | CSALDGWAFF | TGCAGTGCCCTCGACGGGTGGGCTTTCTTT
- | TRBJ2-7 | TRBV7-2 | - | CASSFDSSTNYEQYF | TGTGCCAGCAGCTTCGACAGCTCGACCAACTACGAGCAGTACTTC
- | TRBJ2-1 | TRBV6-5 | - | CASKRSEGPRNEQFF | TGTGCCAGCAAAAGGTCGGAGGGCCCACGAAATGAGCAGTTCTTC
- | TRBJ2-5 | TRBV2 | - | CASSSGLGLGQETQYF | TGTGCCAGCAGTAGCGGACTCGGTCTGGGACAAGAGACCCAGTACTTC